This T cell receptor beta chain emerged from a study of T cell repertoires in cytomegalovirus infection. Study-wide context: From public TCR beta signatures came an indication of both CMV infection and matching HLA type.

The V gene lost 8 bases and the J gene lost 0 bases, with 17 bases spanning the gap. Germline lookup yields CDR1 SNHLY and CDR2 FYNNEI. This CDR3 comprises 16 residues. Broader study findings: Dominating the ex vivo response were TCR beta clonotypes that were CMV-specific and HLA-C-restricted. Cumulative frequency (of public TCR beta family members) identified carriers of CMV plus the relevant HLA.

Details on this clonotype: Its target is unknown.

TCRdb ran MiXCR on the reads and lists one entry per CDR3 protein. The table lists around 180,000 distinct CDR3 sequences, roughly 19% of them singletons. The rearrangement joins TRBV2 to TRBJ2-1; D is tentatively TRBD1 or TRBD2 (5 bases each). This clonotype was obtained from a human donor in good health (CMV status not recorded). Some clones in this sample may be carry-over from other donors' samples. Specimen: PBMCs. The CDR3 DNA reads TGTGCCAGCGCCGGGACCCAACTTACCTCCTACAATGAGCAGTTCTTC. Translated, it gives CASAGTQLTSYNEQFF.